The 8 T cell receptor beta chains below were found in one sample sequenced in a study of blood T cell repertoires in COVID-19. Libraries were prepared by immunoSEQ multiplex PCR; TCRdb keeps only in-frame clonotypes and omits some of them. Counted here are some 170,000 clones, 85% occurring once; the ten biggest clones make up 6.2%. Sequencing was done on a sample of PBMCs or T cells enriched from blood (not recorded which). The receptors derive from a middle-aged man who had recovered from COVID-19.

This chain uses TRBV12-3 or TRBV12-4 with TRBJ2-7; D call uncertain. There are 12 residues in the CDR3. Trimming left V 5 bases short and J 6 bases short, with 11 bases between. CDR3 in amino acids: CASSNQAGEQYF. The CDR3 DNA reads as TGTGCCAGCAGTAACCAAGCAGGCGAGCAGTACTTC.

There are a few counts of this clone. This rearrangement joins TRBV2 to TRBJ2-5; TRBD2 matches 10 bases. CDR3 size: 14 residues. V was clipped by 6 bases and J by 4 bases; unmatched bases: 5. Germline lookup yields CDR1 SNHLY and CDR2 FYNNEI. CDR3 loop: CASRTSSGRETQYF. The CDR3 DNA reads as TGTGCCAGCAGAACTTCTAGCGGGAGAGAGACCCAGTACTTC. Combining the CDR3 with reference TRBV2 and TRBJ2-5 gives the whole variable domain EPEVTQTPSHQVTQMGQEVILRCVPISNHLYFYWYRQILGQKVEFLVSFYNNEISEKSEIFDDQFSVERPDGSNFTLKIRSTKLEDSAMYFCASRTSSGRETQYFGPGTRLLVL.

The CDR3 region is CSVFIQGTTNYGYTF. The CDR3 DNA reads as TGCAGCGTTTTTATCCAGGGTACGACTAACTATGGCTACACCTTC. V is TRBV29-1 and J is TRBJ1-2; tentatively, D is TRBD1 (5 bases). CDR1 SQVTM and CDR2 ANQGSEA come from the germline V gene. The CDR3 runs 15 residues. Between the trimmed V and J ends, which lost 5 bases and 0 bases, there was a span of 16 bases.

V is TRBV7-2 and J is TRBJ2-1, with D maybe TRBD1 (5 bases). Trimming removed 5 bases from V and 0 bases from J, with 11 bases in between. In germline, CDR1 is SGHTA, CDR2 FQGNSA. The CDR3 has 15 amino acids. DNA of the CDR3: TGTGCCAGCAGCGGTGGACACCTCTCCTACAATGAGCAGTTCTTC. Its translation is CASSGGHLSYNEQFF.

CDR3 residues: CASSPRPEAGEQYF. The DNA for the CDR3 is TGCGCCAGCAGCCCGCGACCTGAGGCGGGGGAGCAGTACTTC. V usage is TRBV5-1 and J usage is TRBJ2-7, with D possibly matching TRBD2 (6 bases). The V end lost 4 bases, the J end lost 7 bases, and 18 bases lay between the germline ends. This CDR3 has 14 amino acids. Germline values: CDR1 SGHRS, CDR2 YFSETQ.

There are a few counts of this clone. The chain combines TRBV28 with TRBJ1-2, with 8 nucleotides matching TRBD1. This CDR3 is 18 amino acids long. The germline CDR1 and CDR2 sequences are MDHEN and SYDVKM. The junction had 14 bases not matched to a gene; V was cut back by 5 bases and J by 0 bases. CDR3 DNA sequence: TGTGCCAGCAGTACTCCGGACAGGGCCATTGTAGCTAACTATGGCTACACCTTC. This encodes CASSTPDRAIVANYGYTF.

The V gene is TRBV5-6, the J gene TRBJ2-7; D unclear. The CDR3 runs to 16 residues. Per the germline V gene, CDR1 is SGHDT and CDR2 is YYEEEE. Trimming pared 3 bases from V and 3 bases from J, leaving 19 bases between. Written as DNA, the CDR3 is TGTGCCAGCAGCTACCTTATGGGCAGACAATACTACGAGCAGTACTTC. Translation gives CASSYLMGRQYYEQYF.

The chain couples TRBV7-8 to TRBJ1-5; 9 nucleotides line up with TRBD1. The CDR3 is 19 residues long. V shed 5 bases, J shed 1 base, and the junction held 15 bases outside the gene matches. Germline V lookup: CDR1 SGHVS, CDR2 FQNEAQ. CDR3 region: CASSPAGQGFWGSNQPQHF. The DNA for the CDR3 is TGTGCCAGCAGCCCGGCGGGACAGGGATTTTGGGGGAGCAATCAGCCCCAGCATTTT. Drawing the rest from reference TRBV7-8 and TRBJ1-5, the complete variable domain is GAGVSQSPRYKVAKRGQDVALRCDPISGHVSLFWYQQALGQGPEFLTYFQNEAQLDKSGLPSDRFFAERPEGSVSTLKIQRTQQEDSAVYLCASSPAGQGFWGSNQPQHFGDGTRLSIL.